The 27 T cell receptor beta chains in this list originate from one sample, sequenced in a study of beta chain features in type 1 diabetes (dated by TCRdb to between 2017 and 2018). Library prep was done by the immunoSEQ multiplex PCR assay. The High Capacity cDNA Reverse Transcription Kit was used to reverse transcribe all of the isolated RNA, meaning that expressed TCRB transcripts were what got sequenced. Imported from immuneACCESS, the table was reduced by TCRdb to in-frame sequences with V and J called. These copies leave out some clones; in studies compared against another copy, an unresolved V gene accounts for under half, and the cause of the remainder is not known. The table for this sample lists around 500,000 clones; 10% to 12% of them were counted only once. The ten biggest clones cover approximately 0.05% of the sample. The sample comprised naive CD4+ T cells from blood. This specimen's cell subset or site label, interpreted: true naive CD4+ T cells. Receptors were obtained from a young woman in good health.

This clone appeared a few times. The chain has TRBV30 and TRBJ2-7, with TRBD2 as a possible D gene (5 bases). The CDR3 consists of 15 residues. Trimming took 1 base from V and 2 from J, leaving 15 bases between them. The germline gives CDR1 GTSNPN, CDR2 SVGIG (reference sequence). CDR3 in DNA: TGTGCCTGGAGTGGGCGTTCTGGACTCGCCTACGAGCAGTACTTC. The encoded protein is CAWSGRSGLAYEQYF.

The genes are TRBV25-1 and TRBJ1-3, with TRBD1 matching 8 bases. Germline loops: CDR1 MGHDK, CDR2 SYGVNS. The CDR3 has 15 amino acids. Losses at the gene ends were 2 bases for V and 4 bases for J; bases not matched to a gene: 4. The CDR3 DNA is TGTGCCAGCAGTGAACAGGGGGCTTCGGGAAACACCATATATTTT. Amino acid sequence: CASSEQGASGNTIYF.

This clone turned up a few times. The chain links TRBV29-1 to TRBJ2-1, with D hard to call. This CDR3 has 12 amino acids. Germline V gene data show CDR1 as SQVTM and CDR2 as ANQGSEA. Trimming took 5 bases from V and 2 from J, leaving 7 bases between them. The CDR3 DNA is TGCAGCGTTCATCAGACCTACAATGAGCAGTTCTTC. As protein: CSVHQTYNEQFF.

The rearrangement uses TRBV6-5 and TRBJ2-7, with 9 positions matching TRBD1. CDR3 length: 15 residues. Germline assignment: CDR1 MNHEY and CDR2 SVGAGI. The V and J ends lost 6 bases and 2 bases, in that order; junction bases with no gene match: 8. The CDR3 sequence is CASSRDREEPYEQYF. CDR3 coding DNA: TGTGCCAGCAGCAGGGACAGGGAGGAACCCTACGAGCAGTACTTC.

The chain uses TRBV18 and TRBJ2-7, with no clear D. V lost 0 bases and J lost 6, with 15 bases in between. Germline V gene lookup returns CDR1 KGHSH and CDR2 LQKENI. This CDR3 has 15 amino acids. CDR3 loop: CASSPPGLGSLEQYF. The DNA for the CDR3 is TGTGCCAGCTCACCACCGGGATTAGGCTCCCTCGAGCAGTACTTC.

The chain is built from TRBV7-9 and TRBJ2-3, with TRBD1 identical over 9 bases. In germline, CDR1 is SEHNR, CDR2 FQNEAQ (reference sequence). This CDR3 is 15 amino acids long. Trimming at V came to 3 bases and at J to 4 bases, leaving 5 bases not matched to a gene. CDR3 DNA sequence: TGTGCCAGCAGCTTGACAGGGGGGGCCCCAGATACGCAGTATTTT. The encoded protein is CASSLTGGAPDTQYF.

This clone was picked up a small number of times. The sample contains more than one DNA sequence encoding this CDR3. The chain uses TRBV6-5 and TRBJ1-3; D unresolved. Looked up from germline, CDR1 is MNHEY and CDR2 is SVGAGI. Trimming removed 0 bases at V and 1 base at J, with 1 base between. This CDR3 has 13 amino acids. CDR3 DNA sequence: TGTGCCAGCAGTTACTCATCTGGAAACACCATATATTTT. Amino acid sequence: CASSYSSGNTIYF.

Written as DNA, the CDR3 is TGTGCCAGCAGCCGAGACAGGGTCTATGGCTACACCTTC. Amino acid sequence: CASSRDRVYGYTF. The V gene is TRBV7-2, the J gene TRBJ1-2; 7 nucleotides line up with TRBD1. The CDR3 runs to 13 residues. From germline, CDR1 is SGHTA and CDR2 FQGNSA. V lost 5 bases and J lost 4; bases outside the gene matches: 4.

DNA of the CDR3: TGTGCCAGCAGCTTAGTCGAGTGGACACGTCAAGAGACCCAGTACTTC. This translates into CASSLVEWTRQETQYF. The chain is built from TRBV11-2 and TRBJ2-5; weak D call: TRBD1 (5 bases). CDR3 length equals 16 residues. V was trimmed by 1 base and J by 2 bases, leaving 14 bases between them. Germline V gene lookup returns CDR1 SGHAT and CDR2 FQNNGV.

Concerning this clone itself: The same CDR3 can be traced to other DNA sequences in this sample. This chain links TRBV7-2 with TRBJ2-7, with unresolved D. The CDR3 has 13 amino acids. CDR1 is SGHTA, CDR2 FQGNSA, per germline. The ends were cut back, 0 bases at V and 3 bases at J, with 6 bases in the middle. DNA of the CDR3: TGTGCCAGCAGCTTAGCGCCCCGCTACGAGCAGTACTTC. As protein: CASSLAPRYEQYF.

This clone was counted a few times. This chain uses TRBV18 with TRBJ2-3, with TRBD1 matching over 11 bases. J gave up 1 base and V 3 bases, and 6 bases lay outside the gene matches. CDR1 KGHSH and CDR2 LQKENI come from the germline V gene. The CDR3 consists of 17 residues. The chain's CDR3 is CASSPKPGQGGTDTQYF. Written as DNA, the CDR3 is TGTGCCAGCTCACCGAAGCCGGGACAGGGGGGCACAGATACGCAGTATTTT.

The J gene is TRBJ2-5, the V gene TRBV6-5; D might be TRBD1 (5 bases). Germline values: CDR1 MNHEY, CDR2 SVGAGI. CDR3 length: 14 residues. V was trimmed by 6 bases and J by 3 bases, leaving 14 bases between them. CDR3 DNA sequence: TGTGCCAGCAGAGGGGCAGCAGGGAAAGAGACCCAGTACTTC. Its protein is CASRGAAGKETQYF.

This clone has only a few counts. This chain connects TRBV30 to TRBJ1-3; D gene unclear. The CDR3 sequence is 11 residues long. The germline gives CDR1 GTSNPN, CDR2 SVGIG (reference sequence). V was cut by 1 base and J by 13 bases, with 11 bases left in between. The CDR3 loop is CAWSARSTIYF. The CDR3 DNA is TGTGCCTGGAGTGCCCGGTCCACAATATATTTT.

This clone has more than one count but fewer than ten. The chain joins TRBV29-1 to TRBJ1-1; TRBD1 agrees at 7 bases. CDR1 SQVTM and CDR2 ANQGSEA come from the germline V gene. With 7 bases clipped from V and 0 bases from J, the junction kept 17 bases outside the gene matches. The CDR3 totals 17 residues. The DNA of the CDR3 is TGCAGCGCCATTCTGACAGGGCTCAACATCATGAACACTGAAGCTTTCTTT. This gives the protein CSAILTGLNIMNTEAFF.

This clone was counted between two and nine times. This sequence joins TRBV5-1 and TRBJ1-1; D remains ambiguous. CDR3 length equals 15 residues. Per germline, CDR1 SGHRS and CDR2 YFSETQ. The germline V and J ends were trimmed by 3 bases and 0 bases, with 12 bases remaining between them. The CDR3 DNA reads as TGCGCCAGCAGCTCCCTTCCAGGTCTGAACACTGAAGCTTTCTTT. Translation gives CASSSLPGLNTEAFF.

This clone was observed a handful of times. The rearrangement joins TRBV7-9 to TRBJ1-4; D may be TRBD1 (5 bases). CDR1 and CDR2 from the germline V gene are SEHNR and FQNEAQ (reference sequence). This CDR3 spans 15 amino acids. Trimming removed 0 bases from V and 2 bases from J, with 7 bases in between. The CDR3 reads CASSLAGQTNEKLFF. The DNA for the CDR3 is TGTGCCAGCAGCTTAGCGGGGCAGACTAATGAAAAACTGTTTTTT.

The chain links TRBV6-5 to TRBJ2-3; D not certain. The CDR3 spans 13 residues. The V end was cut by 4 bases, the J end by 4 bases, with 9 bases between. Looked up from germline, CDR1 is MNHEY and CDR2 is SVGAGI. In nucleotides, the CDR3 is TGTGCCAGCAGTTCCCCTGGGGCAGATACGCAGTATTTT. Protein: CASSSPGADTQYF.

This chain links TRBV29-1 with TRBJ1-3; D not certain. The CDR3 totals 13 residues. From germline, CDR1 is SQVTM and CDR2 ANQGSEA. The V and J ends lost 4 bases and 0 bases respectively, with 7 bases between them. CDR3 amino acids: CSVVLDSGNTIYF. In DNA form, the CDR3 reads TGCAGCGTTGTTTTGGACTCTGGAAACACCATATATTTT.

The chain uses TRBV7-2 and TRBJ2-1, with TRBD1 matching 7 bases. Germline CDR1 SGHTA, CDR2 FQGNSA. CDR3 length: 15 amino acids. J lost 9 bases, V lost 5 bases, and 13 bases had no gene match. DNA for the CDR3: TGTGCCAGCAGCCTTCGACCGGGACAGAGGTTTGAGCAGTTCTTC. It encodes CASSLRPGQRFEQFF.

This clone was seen more than once but under ten times. The J gene is TRBJ2-1, the V gene TRBV7-9; 9 positions agree with TRBD1. Germline CDR1 is SEHNR and CDR2 is FQNEAQ (reference sequence). V lost 5 bases and J lost 6; bases outside the gene matches: 8. The CDR3 consists of 15 residues. CDR3 nucleotides: TGTGCCAGCAGCCCGGGACAGGGAATTGGCAATGAGCAGTTCTTC. Encoded protein: CASSPGQGIGNEQFF.

This clone has just a few counts. The CDR3 nucleotides are TGCAGCGTCTGGGGACACCCCTTCACAGATACGCAGTATTTT. Its translation is CSVWGHPFTDTQYF. The chain couples TRBV29-1 to TRBJ2-3; tentative D call: TRBD1 (6 bases). Trimming took 6 bases from V and 2 from J, leaving 15 bases between them. The CDR3 is made up of 14 amino acids. CDR1 SQVTM and CDR2 ANQGSEA come from the germline V gene.

The chain recombines TRBV7-2 with TRBJ2-5, with 15 bases matching TRBD2. The V gene's germline CDR1 is SGHTA and CDR2 FQGNSA. The CDR3 sequence is 15 residues long. V lost 5 bases, J lost 6 bases, and 4 bases stayed unmatched. The CDR3 sequence: CASSPGLAGGKTQYF. CDR3 in DNA: TGTGCCAGCAGCCCGGGACTAGCGGGGGGAAAGACCCAGTACTTC.

This rearrangement joins TRBV19 to TRBJ2-5; D not certain. This CDR3 is built from 14 residues. The V and J ends lost 4 bases and 5 bases respectively, with 14 bases between them. Germline lookup yields CDR1 LNHDA and CDR2 SQIVND (reference sequence). This chain's CDR3 is CASSSSSVGETQYF. The DNA for the CDR3 is TGTGCCAGTAGTAGTAGCTCCGTTGGGGAGACCCAGTACTTC.

This clone was seen once. The genes are TRBV23-1 and TRBJ2-7; no clear D gene. TRBV23-1 has ORF status, its function being uncertain. CDR3 length: 14 amino acids. Deletions cut 1 base from V and 3 bases from J, with 10 bases between. CDR3 amino acids: CASSQLELLYEQYV. CDR3 nucleotides: TGCGCCAGCAGTCAATTGGAGCTGCTCTACGAGCAGTACGTC.

The chain recombines TRBV28 with TRBJ2-3; D is ambiguous. From germline, CDR1 is MDHEN and CDR2 SYDVKM. This CDR3 has 12 amino acids. Trimming removed 6 bases from V and 6 bases from J, with 10 bases in between. DNA for the CDR3: TGTGCCAGCAGGGATAGTCCGGATACGCAGTATTTT. This gives the protein CASRDSPDTQYF.

This clone was detected a few times. The rearrangement joins TRBV27 to TRBJ1-5, with 9 bases aligning to TRBD1. Germline assignment: CDR1 MNHEY and CDR2 SMNVEV (reference sequence). The CDR3 runs to 14 residues. J gave up 4 bases and V 4 bases, and 2 bases lay outside the gene matches. The CDR3 DNA follows: TGTGCCAGCAGTTCTGGACAGGGGAATCAGCCCCAGCATTTT. Translated: CASSSGQGNQPQHF.

CDR3 loop: CSAKRTAEAFF. The CDR3, as DNA: TGCAGTGCTAAGAGGACAGCAGAAGCTTTCTTT. The V call is TRBV20-1, the J call TRBJ1-1; D is perhaps TRBD1 (6 bases). The CDR3 covers 11 residues. The germline V gene has CDR1 DFQATT and CDR2 SNEGSKA (reference sequence). V was shortened by 4 bases and J by 8 bases, with 11 bases between the two germline ends.